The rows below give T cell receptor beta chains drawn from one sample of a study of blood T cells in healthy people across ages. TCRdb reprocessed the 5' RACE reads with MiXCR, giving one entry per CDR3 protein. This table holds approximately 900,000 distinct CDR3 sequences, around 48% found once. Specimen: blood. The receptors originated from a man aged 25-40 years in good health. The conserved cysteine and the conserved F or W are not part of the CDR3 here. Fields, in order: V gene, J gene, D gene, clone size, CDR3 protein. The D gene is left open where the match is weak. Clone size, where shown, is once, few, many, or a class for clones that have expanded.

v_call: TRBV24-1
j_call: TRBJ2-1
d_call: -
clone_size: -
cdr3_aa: ATSEDWGNEQF

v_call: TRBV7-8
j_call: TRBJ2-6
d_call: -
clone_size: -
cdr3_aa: ASSLGETGANVLT

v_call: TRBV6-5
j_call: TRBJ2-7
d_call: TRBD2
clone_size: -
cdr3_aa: ASSWRGETYEQY

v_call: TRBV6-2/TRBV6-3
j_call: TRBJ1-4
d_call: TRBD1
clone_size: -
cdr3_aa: ASSYGDRDEKLF

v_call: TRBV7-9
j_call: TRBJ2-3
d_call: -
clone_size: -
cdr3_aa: ANRRGTTDTQY

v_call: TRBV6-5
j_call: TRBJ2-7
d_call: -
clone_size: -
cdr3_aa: ASSSIQGGSAYEQY

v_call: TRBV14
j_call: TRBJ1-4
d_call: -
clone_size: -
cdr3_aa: ASSQDWSTNEKLF

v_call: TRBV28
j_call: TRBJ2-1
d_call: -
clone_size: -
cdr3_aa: ASSLLMGSGDNEQF

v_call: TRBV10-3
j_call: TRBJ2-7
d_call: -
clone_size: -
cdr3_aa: AISEVGQGFYEQY

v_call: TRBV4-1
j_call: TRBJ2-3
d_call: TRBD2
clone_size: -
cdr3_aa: ASSQVPGLRTDTQY

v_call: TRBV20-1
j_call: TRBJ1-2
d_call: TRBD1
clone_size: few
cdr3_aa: SARGQGMGINYGYT

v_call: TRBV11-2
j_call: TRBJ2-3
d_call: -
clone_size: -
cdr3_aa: ASSRRQPYTDTQY

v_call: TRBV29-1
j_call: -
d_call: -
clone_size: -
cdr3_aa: SVEGVKGGNEQY

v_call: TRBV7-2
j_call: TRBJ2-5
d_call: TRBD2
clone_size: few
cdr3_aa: ASSYRTSGETQY

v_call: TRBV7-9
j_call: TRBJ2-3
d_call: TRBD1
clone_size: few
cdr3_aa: ASSLTGGTTDTQY

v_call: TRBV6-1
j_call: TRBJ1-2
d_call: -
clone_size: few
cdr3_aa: ASSEAGGSGLTGGYT

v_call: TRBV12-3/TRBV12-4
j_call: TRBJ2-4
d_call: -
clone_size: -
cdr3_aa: ASTPIGRVEQY

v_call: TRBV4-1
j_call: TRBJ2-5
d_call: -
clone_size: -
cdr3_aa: ASSQEWKGGETQY

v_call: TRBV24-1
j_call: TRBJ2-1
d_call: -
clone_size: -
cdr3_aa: ATSNYGGRINEQF

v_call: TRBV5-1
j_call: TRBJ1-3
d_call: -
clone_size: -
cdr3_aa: ASSLGIGNTIY

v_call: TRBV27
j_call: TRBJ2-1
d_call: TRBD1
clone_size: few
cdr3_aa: ASSTSPGTGGTF

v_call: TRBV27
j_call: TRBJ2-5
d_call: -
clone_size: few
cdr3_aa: ASRDTETQY

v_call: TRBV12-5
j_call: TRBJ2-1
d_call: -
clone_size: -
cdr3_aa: ASGSEGAREQF

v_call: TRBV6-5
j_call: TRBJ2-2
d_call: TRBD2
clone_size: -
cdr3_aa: ASSYSRGGPVGELF

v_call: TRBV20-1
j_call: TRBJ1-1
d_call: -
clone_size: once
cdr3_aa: SATRKGANTEAF

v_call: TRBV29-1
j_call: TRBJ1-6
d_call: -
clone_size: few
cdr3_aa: SARDGGNSPLH

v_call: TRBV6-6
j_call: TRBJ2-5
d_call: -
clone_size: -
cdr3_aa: ASKWGGGEETQY

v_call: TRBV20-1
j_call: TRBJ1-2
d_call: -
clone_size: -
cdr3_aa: SARPGAGYT

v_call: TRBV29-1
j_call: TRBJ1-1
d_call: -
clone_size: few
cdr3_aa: SVNRVRILNTEAF

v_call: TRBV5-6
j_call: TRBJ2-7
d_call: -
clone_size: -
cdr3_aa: ASSGLRIEQY

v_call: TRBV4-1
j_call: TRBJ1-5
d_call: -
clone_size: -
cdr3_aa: ASSPHAVSGNQPQH

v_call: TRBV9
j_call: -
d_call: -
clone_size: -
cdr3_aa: ASSVAAMEQNYNEQY

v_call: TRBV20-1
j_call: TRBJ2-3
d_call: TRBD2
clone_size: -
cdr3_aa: SAAPAGGSTDTQY

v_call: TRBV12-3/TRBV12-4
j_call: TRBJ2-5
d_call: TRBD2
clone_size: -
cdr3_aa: ASRPGTRVQY

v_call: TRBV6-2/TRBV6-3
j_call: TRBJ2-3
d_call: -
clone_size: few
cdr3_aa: ASSYSGHTQY

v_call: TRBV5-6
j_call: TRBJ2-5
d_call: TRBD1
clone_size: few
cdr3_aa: ASSLGQGDETQY